This passage covers 12 T cell receptor beta chains from one sample sequenced in a study of T cells in tuberculosis. The data were produced by immunoSEQ multiplex PCR, yet TCRdb's version contains in-frame clones alone and is incomplete. This repertoire shows about 88,000 clones, approximately 91% found once; its top ten account for around 1.8%. Cells were sorted from thawed PBMC rested overnight and stained with GMM-loaded CD1B tetramer, viability dye and anti-CD3. C32 glucose monomycolate from Rhodococcus equi was loaded onto the CD1B tetramers. Sequenced input: CD1b-GMM tetramer-negative cells sorted from PBMCs. The receptors originated from an adult woman with latent tuberculosis.

This clone was seen just once. The chain combines TRBV19 with TRBJ1-1, with TRBD1 matching over 8 bases. This CDR3 comprises 13 residues. Germline CDR1 reads LNHDA; CDR2 reads SQIVND (reference sequence). Unmatched junction bases numbered 3, after V lost 5 bases and J lost 4 bases. The CDR3 nucleotides read TGTGCCAGTAGTTTGGACAGGGTCACTGAAGCTTTCTTT. Its translation is CASSLDRVTEAFF. Supplemented by reference TRBV19 and TRBJ1-1, the full variable domain reads DGGITQSPKYLFRKEGQNVTLSCEQNLNHDAMYWYRQDPGQGLRLIYYSQIVNDFQKGDIAEGYSVSREKKESFPLTVTSAQKNPTAFYLCASSLDRVTEAFFGQGTRLTVV.

The chain employs TRBV5-4 and TRBJ2-3; the D is unclear. Trimming left V 5 bases short and J 1 base short, with 8 bases between. The CDR3 is 13 amino acids. Germline values: CDR1 SGHNT, CDR2 YYREEE (reference sequence). As DNA, the CDR3 is TGTGCCAGCAGGAGACAACGCACAGATACGCAGTATTTT. As protein: CASRRQRTDTQYF.

The chain employs TRBV2 and TRBJ2-7, with 8 bases that match TRBD1. Germline CDR1 SNHLY, CDR2 FYNNEI. The CDR3 has 15 amino acids. V lost 2 bases, J lost 0 bases, and 3 bases stayed unmatched. CDR3 sequence reads: CASSELGQDSYEQYF. The CDR3 region has the DNA TGTGCCAGCAGTGAACTGGGACAGGACTCCTACGAGCAGTACTTC.

CDR3 nucleotide sequence: TGTGCCAGCAGCCCGGACTTCCAAGAGACCCAGTACTTC. Its protein is CASSPDFQETQYF. J is TRBJ2-5 and V is TRBV7-3; D might be TRBD2 (5 bases). CDR3 length equals 13 residues. CDR1 and CDR2 (germline): SGHTA, FQGTGA. The V end was cut by 5 bases, the J end by 1 base, with 8 bases between. Filled out from reference TRBV7-3 and TRBJ2-5, the complete variable domain reads GAGVSQTPSNKVTEKGKYVELRCDPISGHTALYWYRQSLGQGPEFLIYFQGTGAADDSGLPNDRFFAVRPEGSVSTLKIQRTERGDSAVYLCASSPDFQETQYFGPGTRLLVL.

This chain uses TRBV5-1 with TRBJ1-1, with D hard to call. V was cut by 2 bases and J by 0 bases, with 14 bases left in between. The CDR3 has 16 residues. Germline loops: CDR1 SGHRS, CDR2 YFSETQ. CDR3 amino acids: CASSFSLGRMNTEAFF. For the CDR3, the DNA is TGCGCCAGCAGCTTTAGTTTAGGCAGGATGAACACTGAAGCTTTCTTT.

The chain joins TRBV6-1 to TRBJ1-1; D is uncertain. The CDR3 contains 13 residues. CDR1 MNHNS and CDR2 SASEGT come from the germline V gene. Trimming removed 4 bases from V and 1 base from J, with 7 bases in between. The CDR3 DNA reads TGTGCCAGCAGTGTGAAGCCGAACACTGAAGCTTTCTTT. Protein sequence: CASSVKPNTEAFF.

The J gene is TRBJ2-7, the V gene TRBV11-2, with D tentatively TRBD1 (6 bases). Germline V lookup: CDR1 SGHAT, CDR2 FQNNGV. CDR3 size: 12 residues. Trimming took 5 bases from V and 6 from J, leaving 11 bases between them. The CDR3 region has the DNA TGTGCCAGCAGCAGAGGACAGTTCGAGCAGTACGTC. It translates to CASSRGQFEQYV.

The CDR3 here is CASSAGIYEQYF. DNA of the CDR3: TGTGCCAGCAGCGCGGGAATTTACGAGCAGTACTTC. This chain uses TRBV25-1 with TRBJ2-7; D perhaps matches TRBD2 (6 bases). This CDR3 is 12 amino acids long. The germline CDR1 and CDR2 sequences are MGHDK and SYGVNS. Trimming cost V 6 bases and J 4 bases, with 10 bases left between them.

This clone was seen more than once but under ten times. The CDR3 loop is CASSPETGPYEQYF. CDR3 DNA sequence: TGTGCCAGCTCACCAGAGACAGGGCCCTACGAGCAGTACTTC. This chain links TRBV18 with TRBJ2-7, with 7 bases aligning to TRBD1. Trimming took 2 bases from V and 2 from J; bases not matched to a gene: 3. Looked up from germline, CDR1 is KGHSH and CDR2 is LQKENI. The CDR3 has 14 amino acids.

The rearrangement uses TRBV5-1 and TRBJ1-1, with a weak D call TRBD1 (5 bases). The CDR3 has 14 amino acids. V lost 0 bases and J 1 base, leaving 7 bases between the germline ends. Germline CDR1 reads SGHRS; CDR2 reads YFSETQ. The chain's CDR3 is CASSLGQKNTEAFF. For the CDR3, the DNA is TGCGCCAGCAGCTTGGGACAGAAGAACACTGAAGCTTTCTTT.

The chain couples TRBV6-5 to TRBJ1-2; no firm D call. V gave up 6 bases and J gave up 5 bases, with 13 bases separating them. The germline gives CDR1 MNHEY, CDR2 SVGAGI. CDR3 length: 13 amino acids. The CDR3 coding sequence is TGTGCCAGCAGCTGCACTATTGGGTATGGCTACACCTTC. Translated, it gives CASSCTIGYGYTF.

The V and J genes are TRBV5-1 and TRBJ2-6; TRBD1 matches 9 bases. Germline-derived CDR1 and CDR2 are SGHRS and YFSETQ. The length of the CDR3 is 18 residues. Unmatched junction bases numbered 7, after V lost 3 bases and J lost 0 bases. CDR3 nucleotide sequence: TGCGCCAGCAGCTCCTTACAGGGGGCCGGCTCTGGGGCCAACGTCCTGACTTTC. Translation gives CASSSLQGAGSGANVLTF.